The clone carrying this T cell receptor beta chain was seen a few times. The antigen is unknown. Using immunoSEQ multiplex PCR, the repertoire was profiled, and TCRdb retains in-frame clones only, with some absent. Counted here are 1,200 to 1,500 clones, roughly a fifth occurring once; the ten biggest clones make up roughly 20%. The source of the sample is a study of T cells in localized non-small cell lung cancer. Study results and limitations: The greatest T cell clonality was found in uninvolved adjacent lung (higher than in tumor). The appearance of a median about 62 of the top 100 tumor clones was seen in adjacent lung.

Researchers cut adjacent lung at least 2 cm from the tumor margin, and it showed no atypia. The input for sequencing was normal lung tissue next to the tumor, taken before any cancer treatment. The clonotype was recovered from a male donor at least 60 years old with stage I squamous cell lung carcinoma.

The CDR3, as DNA: TGTGCCAGCAGTTTGGCGGGAGGGCAAGAGACCCAGTACTTC. This sequence encodes CASSLAGGQETQYF. This rearrangement joins TRBV28 to TRBJ2-5, with 9 bases identical to TRBD2. Trimming removed 3 bases from V and 2 bases from J; junction bases left unmatched: 1. CDR1 and CDR2 (germline): MDHEN, SYDVKM. The CDR3 totals 14 residues.